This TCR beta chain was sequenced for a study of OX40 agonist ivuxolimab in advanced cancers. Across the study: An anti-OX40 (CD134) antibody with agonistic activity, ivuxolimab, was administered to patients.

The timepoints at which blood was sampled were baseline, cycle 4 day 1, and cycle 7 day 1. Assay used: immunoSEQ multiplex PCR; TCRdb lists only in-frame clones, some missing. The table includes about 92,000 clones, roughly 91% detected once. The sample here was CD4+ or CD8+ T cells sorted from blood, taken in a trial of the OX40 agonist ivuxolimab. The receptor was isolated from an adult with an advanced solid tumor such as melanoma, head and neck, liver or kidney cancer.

CDR3 nucleotides: TGCGCCAGCAGCCGGGGGGAGTCAGGAGGAAACATTCAGTACTTC. It is translated as CASSRGESGGNIQYF. The V and J genes are TRBV4-1 and TRBJ2-4, with D perhaps matching TRBD2 (6 bases). CDR1 and CDR2 (germline): MGHRA, YSYEKL. V dropped 4 bases and J dropped 6 bases, with 16 bases sitting between them. The CDR3 runs to 15 residues.